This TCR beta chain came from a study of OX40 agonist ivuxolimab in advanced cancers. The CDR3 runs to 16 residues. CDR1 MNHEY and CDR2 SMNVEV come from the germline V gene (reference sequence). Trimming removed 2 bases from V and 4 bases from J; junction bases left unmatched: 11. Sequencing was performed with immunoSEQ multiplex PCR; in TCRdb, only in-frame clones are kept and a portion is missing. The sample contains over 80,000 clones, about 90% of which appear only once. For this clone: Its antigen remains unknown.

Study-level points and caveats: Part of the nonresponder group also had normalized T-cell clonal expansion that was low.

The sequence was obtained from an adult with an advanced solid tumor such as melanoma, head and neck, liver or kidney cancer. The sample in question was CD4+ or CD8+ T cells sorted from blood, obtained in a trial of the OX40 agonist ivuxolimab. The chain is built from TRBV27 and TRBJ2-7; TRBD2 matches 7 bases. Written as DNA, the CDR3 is TGTGCCAGCAGTTTAAATGACGGGCGGGAGTGGTACGAGCAGTACTTC. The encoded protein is CASSLNDGREWYEQYF.